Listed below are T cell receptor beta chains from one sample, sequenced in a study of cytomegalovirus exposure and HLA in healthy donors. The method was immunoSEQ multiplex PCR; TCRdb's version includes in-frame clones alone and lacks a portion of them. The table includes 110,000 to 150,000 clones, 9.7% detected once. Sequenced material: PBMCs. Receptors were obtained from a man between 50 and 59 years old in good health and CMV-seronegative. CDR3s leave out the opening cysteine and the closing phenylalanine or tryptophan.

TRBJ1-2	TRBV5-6	ASSRGGRYTAGGYT
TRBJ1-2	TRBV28	ASSLQDFYGYT
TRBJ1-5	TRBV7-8	ASSSRDRENQPQH
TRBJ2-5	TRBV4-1	ASSQGVPGSPYEQY
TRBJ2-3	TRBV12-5	ASGLVVSAGVSDTQY
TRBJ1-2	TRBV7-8	ASSRIGSEDNYGYT
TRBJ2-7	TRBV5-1	ASSADTYEQY
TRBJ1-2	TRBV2	ASSEGTGDHYGYT
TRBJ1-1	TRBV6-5	ASFLGLLNTEAF
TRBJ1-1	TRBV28	ASKVGGNTEAF
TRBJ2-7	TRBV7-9	ASSRSRSGAPLYEQY
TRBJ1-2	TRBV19	ASSTTDRSYGYT
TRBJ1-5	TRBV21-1	ASSKAGTAITSNQPQH
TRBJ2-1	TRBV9	ASGLASNEQF
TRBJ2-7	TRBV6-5	ASSPSFVFYEQY
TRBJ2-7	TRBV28	ASSLNRGGRAFEQY
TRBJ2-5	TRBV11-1	ASSLLGGQETQY
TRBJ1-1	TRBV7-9	ASSSRQILNTEAF
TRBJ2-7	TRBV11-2	ASSFQFTSGSSSYEQY
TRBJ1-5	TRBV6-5	ASSYSSVSNQPQH